This T cell receptor beta chain is drawn from a study of blood T cell repertoires in COVID-19 (dated by TCRdb to about 2020). Some background on the complete study: Samples from collaborators originated in the United States, Italy and Spain and spanned both the acute and convalescent phases of COVID-19. Samples were obtained from the ongoing ImmuneRACE study (first 160 participants) and from over a thousand subjects provided by 6 global collaborators. The repertoires were released in a freely available public database intended as a resource for research on the immune response to SARS-CoV-2. HLA class I and class II types, where available, came from metadata supplied by the sample provider rather than from assay-based typing. The prospective study material was composed of cDNA or gDNA derived from T cells, B-cell-depleted T cells, or PBMCs. Deeply sampled blood TCRbeta repertoires from subjects exposed to, actively infected with, or recovered from COVID-19 were included in the dataset. Sample metadata almost always included a de-identified subject ID, COVID-19 status, age in years and sex.

TCRbeta CDR3 regions were amplified from genomic DNA using the immunoSEQ Assay, a bias-controlled multiplex PCR. The published analysis was carried out like this. Nucleated cell counts per sample were estimated from amplification of reference gene primers within the assay. To quantify the absolute abundance of each unique TCRbeta CDR3 rearrangement, sequence reads were collapsed and filtered. For each sample, productive Simpson clonality was calculated by taking the square root of Simpson's diversity index across productive rearrangements. The table comes from immuneACCESS by way of TCRdb, which keeps in-frame sequences with V and J called. Part of the clones is missing from these tables; in studies checked, under half for an unresolved V gene and the rest for unknown reasons. V, J and clone size were drawn from that table, and D and trimming were deduced from the DNA. The sample yields about 120,000 clones; 81% were counted once. The top ten clonotypes cover approximately 18% of the sample.

About this clone itself: Its antigen is still unknown. Base qualities are not recorded, but no much larger clone differs from it by a single base.

On the study overall, not on this receptor specifically: The amount of clinical and demographic metadata varied by source and participant and was provided uncurated.

One collaborating source in Seattle enrolled patients during active infection and followed them longitudinally through the course of disease. The collaborating institutions used their own protocols to collect whole blood in K2EDTA tubes. For TCRbeta analysis, collaborators shipped samples as frozen whole blood, isolated PBMCs, or DNA extracted from either of those sample types. The CDR3 measures 16 amino acids from cysteine to phenylalanine. The read is trimmed to its CDR3 DNA, 48 bases read in frame from base 1. CDR1 and CDR2 were assigned from the germline V gene (reference sequence) as LGHDT and YNNKEL. V sheds 4 bases and J sheds 8 bases, leaving 20 bases between their ends.

Material: peripheral blood. The chain is encoded by TRBV3-1 (or the pseudogene TRBV3-2) joined to TRBJ1-4; 6 matching bases give a weak D call of TRBD1. The TCR comes from a man younger than 45 with COVID-19, enrolled during active disease. DNA sequence: TGTGCCAGCAGCCGAAAAGACCAGGGGCAAAGGGAAAAACTGTTTTTT. It specifies CASSRKDQGQREKLFF.